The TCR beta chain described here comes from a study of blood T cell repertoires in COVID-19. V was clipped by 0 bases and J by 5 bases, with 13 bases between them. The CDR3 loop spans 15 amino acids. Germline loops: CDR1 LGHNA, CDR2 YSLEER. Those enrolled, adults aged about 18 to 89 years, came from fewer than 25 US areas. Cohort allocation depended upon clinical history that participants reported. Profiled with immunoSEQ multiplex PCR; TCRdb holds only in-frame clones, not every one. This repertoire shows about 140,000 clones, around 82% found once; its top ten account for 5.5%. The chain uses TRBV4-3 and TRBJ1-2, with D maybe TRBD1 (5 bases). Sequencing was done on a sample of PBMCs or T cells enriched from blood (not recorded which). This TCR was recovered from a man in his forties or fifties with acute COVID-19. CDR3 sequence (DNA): TGCGCCAGCAGCCAAGATCTTCAGGGAGGGTATGGCTACACCTTC. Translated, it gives CASSQDLQGGYGYTF.